This TCR beta chain was retrieved from a study of vaccination and CD4 T cells after COVID-19. As for the study in general: Two doses of either BNT162b2 or mRNA-1273 vaccine went to participants. The post-COVID samples were taken a median roughly 94 days after diagnosis, anywhere from 35 to 161.

Points on this clonotype: Antigen specificity is unknown.

Treatment reported: approximately 9-day PBMC culture with coronavirus spike peptide pools or control peptides (ViraFEST assay). Samples of CD4+ T cells were obtained from the unexposed donor before the COVID-19 pandemic (2011-2018). The germline gives CDR1 LNHDA, CDR2 SQIVND (reference sequence). The CDR3 has 15 amino acids. With 0 bases removed from V and 3 bases from J, the gap between germline ends came to 11 bases. Cultured CD4+ T-cell DNA underwent Oncomine TCR Beta short-read sequencing. TCRdb recomputed calls from the PCR reads with MiXCR, one row per CDR3 protein. The sample consists of roughly 6,000 distinct CDR3 sequences, roughly 44% of them appearing once.

The chain links TRBV19 to TRBJ1-1; a weak D match, TRBD1 (5 bases). The origin of this receptor is a human donor in good health. Sequenced input: CD4+ T cells from blood, cultured in vitro. The CDR3 loop is CASSIDPRDHTEAFF. CDR3 bases: TGTGCCAGTAGTATAGATCCCAGGGACCACACTGAAGCTTTCTTT.